These 12 T cell receptor beta chains were sequenced from one sample in a study of blood T cell repertoires in COVID-19. Sequenced by immunoSEQ multiplex PCR; TCRdb stores in-frame clones only, minus some. This table has 120,000 or so clones, over 65% appearing once. Sample: peripheral blood. These receptors were obtained from a woman older than 75 with acute or convalescent COVID-19.

The V and J genes are TRBV6-5 and TRBJ2-1, with 7 nucleotides matching TRBD1. This CDR3 is 15 amino acids long. V was clipped by 6 bases and J by 2 bases; unmatched bases: 7. The germline gives CDR1 MNHEY, CDR2 SVGAGI. CDR3 DNA sequence: TGTGCCAGCAGCCAAGTTCAGGGGGCCTACAATGAGCAGTTCTTC. Its protein product is CASSQVQGAYNEQFF.

DNA for the CDR3: TGTGCCAGCAGCCTGACAGGGTCGGGTAACTATGGCTACACCTTC. Amino acid sequence: CASSLTGSGNYGYTF. The chain employs TRBV5-4 and TRBJ1-2, with TRBD1 matching 7 bases. Trimming took 4 bases from V and 1 from J; bases not matched to a gene: 7. Per the germline V gene, CDR1 is SGHNT and CDR2 is YYREEE (reference sequence). The CDR3 is 15 residues long.

The gene calls are TRBV19 and TRBJ1-5; 9 nucleotides line up with TRBD1. Germline trimming cut 6 bases from V and 5 bases from J; bases unmatched to any gene: 8. The CDR3 is made up of 15 amino acids. Germline CDR1 reads LNHDA; CDR2 reads SQIVND (reference sequence). CDR3 in amino acids: CASRRDRVNDQPQHF. CDR3 in DNA: TGTGCCAGTAGACGGGACAGGGTAAACGATCAGCCCCAGCATTTT. The whole variable domain, remainder taken from reference TRBV19 and TRBJ1-5, is DGGITQSPKYLFRKEGQNVTLSCEQNLNHDAMYWYRQDPGQGLRLIYYSQIVNDFQKGDIAEGYSVSREKKESFPLTVTSAQKNPTAFYLCASRRDRVNDQPQHFGDGTRLSIL.

The chain uses TRBV24-1 and TRBJ2-1, with D possibly matching TRBD2 (6 bases). Germline CDR1 reads KGHDR; CDR2 reads SFDVKD. Trimming took off 6 bases at V and 9 bases at J, with 14 bases between the two ends. The CDR3 is 13 residues long. CDR3 protein: CATSPQRRGEQFF. The CDR3, as DNA: TGTGCCACCAGTCCCCAAAGGAGGGGTGAGCAGTTCTTC.

V and J are TRBV10-1 and TRBJ2-5; TRBD2 matches at 12 bases. Losses at the gene ends were 8 bases for V and 5 bases for J; bases not matched to a gene: 9. Germline V lookup: CDR1 WNHNN, CDR2 SYGVQD (reference sequence). The CDR3 totals 15 residues. CDR3 loop: CASAPGTSGWETQYF. CDR3 in DNA: TGCGCCAGCGCACCCGGGACTAGCGGGTGGGAGACCCAGTACTTC.

The chain employs TRBV30 and TRBJ1-6; 8 nucleotides line up with TRBD1. V lost 6 bases to trimming and J lost 6 bases; unmatched junction nucleotides: 10. The V gene's germline CDR1 is GTSNPN and CDR2 SVGIG (reference sequence). The CDR3 loop spans 15 amino acids. The DNA of the CDR3 is TGTGCCTGCACCGGGACAGGAGTATTTAATTCACCCCTCCACTTT. Encoded protein: CACTGTGVFNSPLHF.

The CDR3, as DNA: TGTGCCAGCAGCTTGACAGGCCGCTCTGGAAACACCATATATTTT. Its translation: CASSLTGRSGNTIYF. The chain carries TRBV27 and TRBJ1-3; a weak D match, TRBD1 (6 bases). There are 15 residues in the CDR3. Trimming removed 6 bases at V and 0 bases at J, with 12 bases between. The germline CDR1 and CDR2 sequences are MNHEY and SMNVEV (reference sequence).

This chain uses TRBV5-1 with TRBJ2-7; possibly TRBD1 for D (6 bases). Per the germline V gene, CDR1 is SGHRS and CDR2 is YFSETQ. The V gene lost 0 bases and the J gene lost 6 bases, with 16 bases spanning the gap. This CDR3 has 15 amino acids. For the CDR3, the DNA is TGCGCCAGCAGCTTGGACAGGGAGCGTCCACGCGAGCAGTACTTC. Translated, it gives CASSLDRERPREQYF.

This clone was observed a few times. CDR3: CASSFQGLEVRGQFF. The CDR3 nucleotides are TGTGCCAGCAGCTTTCAAGGACTAGAGGTTCGGGGGCAGTTCTTC. V and J are TRBV7-2 and TRBJ2-1; 7 bases fit TRBD2. Per germline, CDR1 SGHTA and CDR2 FQGNSA. Germline trimming cut 3 bases from V and 12 bases from J; bases unmatched to any gene: 14. CDR3 size: 15 residues.

The chain has TRBV4-2 and TRBJ2-2, with TRBD2 matching 8 bases. The CDR3 runs to 15 residues. The junction had 4 bases not matched to a gene; V was cut back by 4 bases and J by 3 bases. Germline loops: CDR1 LGHNA, CDR2 YNFKEQ. Here the CDR3 DNA reads TGTGCCAGCAGCCGTGGGACTAGTGACACCGGGGAGCTGTTTTTT. Translated, it gives CASSRGTSDTGELFF.

In its sample, this clone was seen a few times. The rearrangement uses TRBV19 and TRBJ2-1; 7 bases are a match to TRBD1. CDR3 length: 15 amino acids. Germline CDR1 and CDR2: LNHDA and SQIVND (reference sequence). V shed 5 bases and J 12 bases; nucleotides not matched to a gene: 16. The CDR3, as DNA: TGTGCCAGTAGTCTCGAACCAACAGGGGCTACAGGGCAGTTCTTC. This codes for CASSLEPTGATGQFF.

This chain joins TRBV3-1 (or the pseudogene TRBV3-2) and TRBJ2-3, with D tentatively TRBD1 (6 bases). Trimming took 4 bases from V and 4 from J, leaving 12 bases between them. Germline V gene sequence: CDR1 LGHDT, CDR2 YNNKEL (reference sequence). There are 14 residues in the CDR3. CDR3 protein: CASSPGHPPDTQYF. In DNA, the CDR3 is TGTGCCAGCAGCCCGGGACATCCCCCAGATACGCAGTATTTT.